This TCR beta chain was identified in a study of radiotherapy plus CTLA-4 blockade in lung cancer (dated by TCRdb to 2016 to 2019). Concerning the study at large: Among the enrolled patients, under 20% had an objective response, and around 31% reached disease control.

In this study, focal radiation therapy paired with CTLA-4 blockade (ipilimumab) was tested in patients who had chemo-refractory metastatic non-small-cell lung cancer. The library came from the immunoSEQ multiplex PCR assay. Imported from immuneACCESS, the table was reduced by TCRdb to in-frame sequences with V and J called. These copies leave out some clones; in studies compared against another copy, an unresolved V gene accounts for under half, and the cause of the remainder is not known. The sample records 85,000 to 100,000 clones, around 87% of which are singletons. Together, the top ten hold approximately 15% of the sample. Based on the germline V gene, the CDR1 and CDR2 sequences are SNHLY and FYNNEI. From the cysteine up to the phenylalanine, the CDR3 has a length of 15 residues. Only the CDR3 part of the read is kept: 45 bases, read in frame from the first base. Relative to germline, V is 8 bases shorter and J is 0 bases shorter, with 11 bases between their ends.

Paper-wide results and their limitations: The strongest predictors of response were reported to be early dynamic shifts in blood T cell clones along with a rise in serum interferon-beta following radiation. After treatment with radiotherapy and ipilimumab, TCR clones that came from tumors expanded in the peripheral blood.

Note on this clone: Its antigen is still unknown. No much larger clonotype is one base removed from it; base qualities were not supplied.

Specimen: peripheral blood, collected from a patient treated with radiotherapy plus ipilimumab. The chain is assembled from TRBV2 and TRBJ2-6, and possibly TRBD1, on 5 matching bases. The source is a human donor with non-small cell lung cancer that progressed on radiotherapy plus ipilimumab. In nucleotide form, the sequence is TGTGCCAGCCGAGGACACTTCTCTGGGGCCAACGTCCTGACTTTC. Translated, it gives CASRGHFSGANVLTF.